The rows below give T cell receptor beta chains drawn from one sample of a study of early T cells in non-severe SARS-CoV-2 infection. In TCRdb, the 5' RACE reads were re-called with MiXCR into one record per CDR3 protein. The sample lists around 77,000 distinct CDR3 sequences, about 14% occurring once. Material: whole blood, obtained at baseline. The receptors stem from an adult who was a healthcare worker with PCR-confirmed SARS-CoV-2 infection or an uninfected control (not recorded which). Each CDR3 is given with its conserved first and last residue. Each record gives: clone size, D gene, J gene, V gene, CDR3 protein, CDR3 DNA. The D gene is left open where the match is weak. Only some rows state a clone size, as once, few, many or a class for expanded clones.

clone size: once
D gene: TRBD2
J gene: TRBJ2-3
V gene: TRBV6-1
CDR3 protein: CASPFSGTTYF
CDR3 DNA: TGTGCGTCCCCCTTTAGCGGGACGACTTATTTT

clone size: few
D gene: NA
J gene: TRBJ2-7
V gene: TRBV24-1
CDR3 protein: CATSDRREQYF
CDR3 DNA: TGTGCCACCAGTGATAGGCGGGAGCAGTACTTC

clone size: few
D gene: NA
J gene: TRBJ1-5
V gene: TRBV18
CDR3 protein: CASSRDTNQPQHF
CDR3 DNA: TGTGCCAGCTCACGCGACACCAATCAGCCCCAGCATTTT

clone size: few
D gene: NA
J gene: TRBJ2-4
V gene: TRBV27
CDR3 protein: CASRGGISGKNIQYF
CDR3 DNA: TGTGCCAGCAGGGGAGGTATATCGGGCAAAAACATTCAGTACTTC

clone size: many
D gene: TRBD1
J gene: TRBJ2-7
V gene: TRBV3-1
CDR3 protein: CASSQDQGQVYEQYF
CDR3 DNA: TGTGCCAGCAGCCAAGATCAGGGACAGGTGTACGAGCAGTACTTC

clone size: many
D gene: NA
J gene: TRBJ2-6
V gene: TRBV20-1
CDR3 protein: CSAKTLSGANVLTF
CDR3 DNA: TGCAGTGCCAAGACGCTATCTGGGGCCAACGTCCTGACTTTC

clone size: few
D gene: NA
J gene: TRBJ1-1
V gene: TRBV27
CDR3 protein: CASSLLGSSERAFF
CDR3 DNA: TGTGCCAGCAGTTTACTCGGCTCCAGTGAGAGGGCTTTCTTT

clone size: NA
D gene: NA
J gene: TRBJ2-6
V gene: TRBV19
CDR3 protein: CASTRGRTLGANVLTF
CDR3 DNA: TGTGCCAGTACCCGGGGTAGAACTCTGGGTGCCAACGTCCTGACTTTC

clone size: few
D gene: TRBD2
J gene: TRBJ2-1
V gene: TRBV20-1
CDR3 protein: CSARDRASGRSLSYNEQFF
CDR3 DNA: TGCAGTGCTAGAGATCGGGCTAGCGGGAGGTCTCTCTCCTACAATGAGCAGTTCTTC

clone size: few
D gene: NA
J gene: TRBJ2-3
V gene: TRBV7-6
CDR3 protein: CASSLGLSTDTQYF
CDR3 DNA: TGTGCCAGCAGCTTAGGCTTATCCACAGATACGCAGTATTTT

clone size: NA
D gene: TRBD2
J gene: TRBJ2-3
V gene: TRBV6-2/TRBV6-3
CDR3 protein: CASRPGLAGGRDTQYF
CDR3 DNA: TGTGCCAGCAGGCCCGGACTAGCGGGAGGGAGAGATACGCAGTATTTT

clone size: NA
D gene: TRBD1
J gene: TRBJ2-5
V gene: TRBV28
CDR3 protein: CASSLPGQGKTQYF
CDR3 DNA: TGTGCCAGCAGTTTACCCGGACAGGGAAAGACCCAGTACTTC

clone size: many
D gene: NA
J gene: TRBJ2-2
V gene: TRBV24-1
CDR3 protein: CATSDYPRGAGELFF
CDR3 DNA: TGTGCCACCAGTGATTACCCCAGGGGAGCCGGGGAGCTGTTTTTT

clone size: few
D gene: NA
J gene: TRBJ2-2
V gene: TRBV4-1
CDR3 protein: CASSQVLGAGELFF
CDR3 DNA: TGCGCCAGCAGCCAAGTTCTTGGGGCCGGGGAGCTGTTTTTT

clone size: few
D gene: NA
J gene: TRBJ1-1
V gene: TRBV29-1
CDR3 protein: CSGTQGPSPEAFF
CDR3 DNA: TGCAGCGGCACTCAGGGGCCGTCTCCTGAAGCTTTCTTT

clone size: many
D gene: NA
J gene: TRBJ2-1
V gene: TRBV5-6
CDR3 protein: CASSLSGREFF
CDR3 DNA: TGTGCCAGCAGCTTGAGCGGCCGGGAGTTCTTC

clone size: NA
D gene: NA
J gene: TRBJ2-7
V gene: TRBV6-6
CDR3 protein: CASRQGQSYEQYF
CDR3 DNA: TGTGCCAGCAGGCAGGGACAATCCTACGAGCAGTACTTC

clone size: NA
D gene: NA
J gene: TRBJ2-2
V gene: TRBV6-1
CDR3 protein: CASLVSRGTYTGELFF
CDR3 DNA: TGTGCCAGCCTGGTCTCGCGGGGAACCTACACCGGGGAGCTGTTTTTT

clone size: NA
D gene: NA
J gene: TRBJ2-7
V gene: TRBV5-1
CDR3 protein: CASSFTDPYEQYF
CDR3 DNA: TGCGCCAGCAGCTTCACAGACCCCTACGAGCAGTACTTC

clone size: NA
D gene: TRBD1
J gene: TRBJ1-2
V gene: TRBV13
CDR3 protein: CASSFRTGTYGYTF
CDR3 DNA: TGTGCCAGCAGCTTCAGGACAGGGACCTATGGCTACACCTTC

clone size: NA
D gene: NA
J gene: TRBJ2-7
V gene: TRBV7-9
CDR3 protein: CASSLGVYEQYF
CDR3 DNA: TGTGCCAGCAGCTTAGGCGTCTACGAGCAGTACTTC

clone size: few
D gene: TRBD1
J gene: TRBJ2-2
V gene: TRBV5-1
CDR3 protein: CASSLRTGASGELFF
CDR3 DNA: TGCGCCAGCAGCCTCAGGACAGGGGCGAGCGGGGAGCTGTTTTTT